The present T cell receptor beta chain was sequenced within a study of blood T cells in healthy people across ages. Sample-barcoded 5' priming and a J-beta primer mix drove a second PCR of roughly 7 to 11 cycles. Per-sample output comprised a minimum of 2.5 million paired-end reads containing CDR3. TCRdb independently ran MiXCR on the 5' RACE reads; one entry per CDR3 protein. Among hundreds of thousands of distinct CDR3 sequences listed, approximately 53% were seen once. Germline CDR1 and CDR2: SQVTM and ANQGSEA. This CDR3 comprises 16 residues. V lost 5 bases, J lost 4 bases, and 13 bases stayed unmatched. This clonotype was picked up a small number of times.

The V call is TRBV29-1, the J call TRBJ1-2; TRBD1 agrees at 10 bases. This receptor was obtained from a man in his forties in good health. Sequenced sample: blood. DNA of the CDR3: TGCAGCGTTTTCTCCGGGACAGGGGCCACTATCTATGGCTACACCTTC. Translated, it gives CSVFSGTGATIYGYTF.